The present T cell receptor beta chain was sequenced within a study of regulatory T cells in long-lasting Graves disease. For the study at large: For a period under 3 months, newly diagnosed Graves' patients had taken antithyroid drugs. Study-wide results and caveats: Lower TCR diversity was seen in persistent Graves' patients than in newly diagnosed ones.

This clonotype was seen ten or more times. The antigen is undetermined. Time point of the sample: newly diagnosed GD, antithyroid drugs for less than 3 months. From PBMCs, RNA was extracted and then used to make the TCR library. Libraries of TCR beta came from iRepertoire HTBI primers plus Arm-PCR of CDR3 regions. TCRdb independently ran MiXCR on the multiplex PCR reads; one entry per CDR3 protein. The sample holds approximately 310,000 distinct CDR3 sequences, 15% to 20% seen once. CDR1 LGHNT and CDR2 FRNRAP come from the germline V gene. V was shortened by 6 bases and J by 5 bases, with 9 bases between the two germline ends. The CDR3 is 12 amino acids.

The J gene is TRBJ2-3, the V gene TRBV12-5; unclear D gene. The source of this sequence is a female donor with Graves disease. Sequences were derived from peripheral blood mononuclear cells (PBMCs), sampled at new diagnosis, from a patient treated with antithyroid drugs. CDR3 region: CASGPGEDTQYF. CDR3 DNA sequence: TGTGCTAGTGGACCAGGTGAAGATACGCAGTATTTT.